The 5 T cell receptor beta chains below were found in one sample sequenced in a study of regulatory T cells in long-lasting Graves disease. Sample time point: persistent/refractory GD, antithyroid drugs over 5 years with positive TRAb. With RNA extracted from PBMCs as input, the TCR library was made. For TCR beta, libraries came from iRepertoire HTBI primers and Arm-PCR of CDR3 regions. One entry per CDR3 protein, called by TCRdb with MiXCR from the multiplex PCR reads. Of around 300,000 distinct CDR3 sequences listed, roughly 21% were seen once; the top ten hold more than 50%. Sequences were derived from peripheral blood mononuclear cells (PBMCs), sampled when the disease was refractory, from a patient treated with antithyroid drugs. These receptors were taken from a female donor with Graves disease.

Turning to this clonotype: This may stem from a read error, because a much larger clone lies one nucleotide away. The V and J genes are TRBV7-2 and TRBJ2-7, with D tentatively TRBD1 (6 bases). The CDR3 totals 15 residues. Trimming shortened V by 2 bases and J by 6 bases, and 17 bases separated the two germline ends. Germline CDR1 reads SGHTA; CDR2 reads FQGNSA. CDR3 loop: CASSLRSGAVCEQYF. CDR3 bases: TGTGCCAGCAGCTTAAGGTCAGGGGCGGTCTGCGAGCAGTACTTC.

This clonotype has a count of ten or more. The chain joins TRBV6-1 to TRBJ1-6; D is unclear. Germline V CDR1 and CDR2: MNHNS, SASEGT. With 7 bases removed from V and 8 bases from J, the gap between germline ends came to 9 bases. The CDR3 contains 12 residues. CDR3 amino acids: CASNRADSPLHF. CDR3 sequence (DNA): TGTGCCAGCAACCGCGCTGATTCACCCCTCCACTTT.

Comments on this clonotype: This clone may be a read error of a much larger clone one base away. The rearrangement uses TRBV10-3 and TRBJ2-2; D might be TRBD2 (6 bases). The CDR3 extends over 14 amino acids. V lost 10 bases, J lost 1 base, and 13 bases lay in between. Germline CDR1 ENHRY, CDR2 SYGVKD. The CDR3: CATRLARNTGELFF. In nucleotides, the CDR3 is TGTGCCACCAGGCTAGCGAGGAACACCGGGGAGCTGTTTTTT.

This chain connects TRBV10-3 to TRBJ2-5, with unresolved D. Trimming left V 3 bases short and J 7 bases short, with 15 bases between. The CDR3 extends over 14 amino acids. Germline lookup yields CDR1 ENHRY and CDR2 SYGVKD. The CDR3, as DNA: TGTGCCATCAGTGACGATTCCTCTGCGCGGACCCAGTACTTC. This sequence encodes CAISDDSSARTQYF.

The table lists this clonotype with many counts. This chain uses TRBV11-2 with TRBJ1-4; 9 nucleotides line up with TRBD1. The length of the CDR3 is 14 residues. Germline lookup yields CDR1 SGHAT and CDR2 FQNNGV. Trimming took 7 bases from V and 8 from J; bases not matched to a gene: 8. DNA for the CDR3: TGTGCCAGCACCCAGGGACAGGGTGGGGAAAAACTGTTTTTT. Protein sequence: CASTQGQGGEKLFF.